This T cell receptor beta chain was observed in a study of blood T cell repertoires in COVID-19. Sequencing was performed with immunoSEQ multiplex PCR; in TCRdb, only in-frame clones are kept and a portion is missing. The sample comprises approximately 130,000 clones, approximately 83% of which are singletons, and approximately 16% rests with the top ten. V was trimmed by 4 bases and J by 2 bases, leaving 10 bases between them. Per the germline V gene, CDR1 is SGDLS and CDR2 is YYNGEE. This CDR3 comprises 13 residues. This receptor was obtained from a woman in her 50s who had recovered from COVID-19. This rearrangement joins TRBV9 to TRBJ2-7, with D possibly matching TRBD2 (6 bases). The sequenced sample was peripheral blood. The CDR3 DNA sequence: TGTGCCAGCAGCCCCGCGGGGACCTACGAGCAGTACTTC. Protein: CASSPAGTYEQYF. The full variable domain, with the rest looked up from reference TRBV9 and TRBJ2-7, is DSGVTQTPKHLITATGQRVTLRCSPRSGDLSVYWYQQSLDQGLQFLIQYYNGEERAKGNILERFSAQQFPDLHSELNLSSLELGDSALYFCASSPAGTYEQYFGPGTRLTVT.